Below are 21 T cell receptor beta chains sequenced from a single sample in a study of Graves' ophthalmopathy and Graves' hyperthyroidism. The study amplified TCR beta CDR3 regions using RNA transcripts. Scientists carried out first-round RT-PCR using HTBI primers and then a second-round multiplex PCR. TCRdb re-called the multiplex PCR reads through MiXCR, storing one row per CDR3 protein. This table has about 740,000 distinct CDR3 sequences, roughly 40% appearing once. Sequences were obtained from peripheral blood. These receptors were collected from an adult man with Graves' ophthalmopathy.

Notes on this clonotype: A clone one base away is much larger, so this may be a read error. This chain joins TRBV2 and TRBJ2-5, with 9 bases fitting TRBD1. From germline, CDR1 is SNHLY and CDR2 FYNNEI. There are 15 residues in the CDR3. V dropped 7 bases and J dropped 5; count of bases not matched to a gene: 11. The CDR3 coding sequence is TGTGCCAGCATCCTATACGGGACAGGGCCGGAGACCCAGTACTTC. Protein sequence: CASILYGTGPETQYF.

The chain combines TRBV25-1 with TRBJ2-5, with D possibly being TRBD2 (6 bases). Germline V gene data show CDR1 as MGHDK and CDR2 as SYGVNS. The V end was cut by 8 bases, the J end by 5 bases, with 15 bases between. The CDR3 length is 13 residues. This CDR3 is CASVGGLGETQYF. The CDR3 nucleotides are TGTGCCAGCGTTGGAGGGCTCGGCGAGACCCAGTACTTC.

Notes on this clonotype: A much larger clone differs from this one at a single base, so this may be a read error. V is TRBV10-2 and J is TRBJ1-3, with D hard to call. This CDR3 has 15 amino acids. Trimming took off 4 bases at V and 1 base at J, with 11 bases between the two ends. Germline CDR1 reads WSHSY; CDR2 reads SAAADI. The DNA for the CDR3 is TGCGCCAGCAGTGCGTCTAACAGTTCTGGAAACACCATATATTTT. Translated, it gives CASSASNSSGNTIYF.

In the case of this clonotype: With a much larger clone just one base away, this may be a read error. J is TRBJ2-7 and V is TRBV11-2; perhaps TRBD1 as D (5 bases). Germline V gene data show CDR1 as SGHAT and CDR2 as FQNNGV. With 6 bases removed from V and 0 bases from J, the gap between germline ends came to 6 bases. This CDR3 has 12 amino acids. Here the CDR3 DNA reads TGTGCCAGCAGGACAGCCTCCTACGAGCAGTACTTC. It is translated as CASRTASYEQYF.

The chain combines TRBV2 with TRBJ1-5; 12 bases align to TRBD1. After removal of 6 bases from V and 9 bases from J, the junction contained 6 bases not matched to a gene. The CDR3 has 14 residues. Germline V CDR1 and CDR2: SNHLY, FYNNEI. The CDR3 sequence: CASSVGTGGLPQHF. The CDR3 coding sequence is TGTGCCAGCAGCGTTGGGACAGGGGGCCTGCCCCAGCATTTT. Combining the CDR3 with reference TRBV2 and TRBJ1-5 gives the whole variable domain EPEVTQTPSHQVTQMGQEVILRCVPISNHLYFYWYRQILGQKVEFLVSFYNNEISEKSEIFDDQFSVERPDGSNFTLKIRSTKLEDSAMYFCASSVGTGGLPQHFGDGTRLSIL.

The table lists this clonotype with many counts. The genes are TRBV7-8 and TRBJ1-2; D perhaps matches TRBD1 (6 bases). V lost 7 bases and J lost 5, with 20 bases in between. The CDR3 is made up of 15 amino acids. Germline CDR1 and CDR2: SGHVS and FQNEAQ. The CDR3 reads CASNQGSTHFYGYTF. In nucleotides, the CDR3 is TGTGCCAGCAACCAGGGGAGCACACACTTTTATGGCTACACCTTC.

Many counts were recorded for this clonotype. This rearrangement joins TRBV7-9 to TRBJ1-1; the D is unclear. There are 11 residues in the CDR3. CDR1 SEHNR and CDR2 FQNEAQ come from the germline V gene (reference sequence). Trimming cost V 1 base and J 12 bases, with 9 bases left between them. CDR3 coding DNA: TGTGCCAGCAGCTTAGGGCAGGTCCCTTTCTTT. Protein sequence: CASSLGQVPFF. Complete variable domain (other parts from reference TRBV7-9 and TRBJ1-1): DTGVSQNPRHKITKRGQNVTFRCDPISEHNRLYWYRQTLGQGPEFLTYFQNEAQLEKSRLLSDRFSAERPKGSFSTLEIQRTEQGDSAMYLCASSLGQVPFFGQGTRLTVV.

The rearrangement joins TRBV13 to TRBJ2-5, with 8 nucleotides matching TRBD1. V lost 7 bases, J lost 7 bases, and 5 bases stayed unmatched. CDR3 length: 12 residues. Per germline, CDR1 PRHDT and CDR2 FYEKMQ (reference sequence). CDR3 sequence: CASTTGTGTQYF. Written as DNA, the CDR3 is TGTGCCAGCACCACCGGGACAGGGACCCAGTACTTC. Drawing the rest from reference TRBV13 and TRBJ2-5, the complete variable domain is AAGVIQSPRHLIKEKRETATLKCYPIPRHDTVYWYQQGPGQDPQFLISFYEKMQSDKGSIPDRFSAQQFSDYHSELNMSSLELGDSALYFCASTTGTGTQYFGPGTRLLVL.

This chain's CDR3 is CASSKTGEQEEKLFF. The CDR3 region has the DNA TGTGCCAGCAGCAAGACAGGGGAGCAAGAAGAAAAACTGTTTTTT. V is TRBV7-6 and J is TRBJ1-4; TRBD1 matches 8 bases. Germline V gives CDR1 SGHVS, CDR2 FNYEAQ. J was trimmed by 8 bases and V by 5 bases; bases with no gene match: 10. The CDR3 length is 15 residues.

This clonotype was counted a single time. This rearrangement joins TRBV25-1 to TRBJ1-6; D perhaps matches TRBD1 (5 bases). Deletions cut 4 bases from V and 6 bases from J, with 16 bases between. CDR1 MGHDK and CDR2 SYGVNS come from the germline V gene. This CDR3 contains 16 residues. This CDR3 reads CASSAPPGRSNSPLHF. DNA of the CDR3: TGTGCCAGCAGTGCGCCACCGGGACGGAGTAATTCACCCCTCCACTTT.

This rearrangement joins TRBV2 to TRBJ1-3; unclear D gene. The CDR3 runs 13 residues. Trimming shortened V by 6 bases and J by 9 bases, and 15 bases separated the two germline ends. The germline V gene encodes CDR1 SNHLY and CDR2 FYNNEI. In DNA form, the CDR3 reads TGTGCCAGCAGCCAGACAACGGGCGGCACCATATATTTT. Translated, it gives CASSQTTGGTIYF.

This clonotype was detected a few times. The chain couples TRBV14 to TRBJ1-2, with D perhaps matching TRBD1 (5 bases). The germline V gene encodes CDR1 SGHDN and CDR2 FVKESK. Deletions cut 3 bases from V and 11 bases from J, with 22 bases between. CDR3 length equals 15 residues. This CDR3 is CASSHGARGELGYTF. As DNA, the CDR3 is TGTGCCAGCAGCCACGGGGCGCGGGGTGAATTGGGTTACACCTTC. Full variable domain (remainder filled in from reference TRBV14 and TRBJ1-2): EAGVTQFPSHSVIEKGQTVTLRCDPISGHDNLYWYRRVMGKEIKFLLHFVKESKQDESGMPNNRFLAERTGGTYSTLKVQPAELEDSGVYFCASSHGARGELGYTFGSGTRLTVV.

This clonotype was counted a few times. V gene TRBV19 combines with J gene TRBJ2-7, with no clear D. The CDR3 covers 14 residues. Looked up from germline, CDR1 is LNHDA and CDR2 is SQIVND (reference sequence). Trimming took off 3 bases at V and 2 bases at J, with 11 bases between the two ends. DNA of the CDR3: TGTGCCAGTAGTATTGTGACTTCCACCTACGAGCAGTACTTC. Encoded protein: CASSIVTSTYEQYF. Filled out from reference TRBV19 and TRBJ2-7, the complete variable domain reads DGGITQSPKYLFRKEGQNVTLSCEQNLNHDAMYWYRQDPGQGLRLIYYSQIVNDFQKGDIAEGYSVSREKKESFPLTVTSAQKNPTAFYLCASSIVTSTYEQYFGPGTRLTVT.

The chain employs TRBV20-1 and TRBJ2-5; TRBD2 matches at 7 bases. After removal of 4 bases from V and 5 bases from J, the junction contained 7 bases not matched to a gene. Germline CDR1 reads DFQATT; CDR2 reads SNEGSKA (reference sequence). The CDR3 has 13 amino acids. CDR3 DNA sequence: TGCAGTGCTATCGACGGCGGGGGTGAGACCCAGTACTTC. Translation gives CSAIDGGGETQYF.

This clonotype was found a few times. V usage is TRBV2 and J usage is TRBJ2-6; the match to TRBD2 covers 9 bases. The CDR3 has 18 residues. Germline CDR1 reads SNHLY; CDR2 reads FYNNEI. V lost 5 bases and J lost 4; bases outside the gene matches: 12. CDR3 in amino acids: CASSYSLIAGVGANVLTF. The CDR3 DNA follows: TGTGCCAGCAGTTACTCGTTAATAGCGGGAGTAGGGGCCAACGTCCTGACTTTC.

This clonotype came up once. Germline is not matched at one junction end, which may reflect a read error. The chain joins TRBV5-4 to TRBJ2-3, with 7 bases matching TRBD2. The CDR3 runs 13 residues. The germline V gene encodes CDR1 SGHNT and CDR2 YYREEE (reference sequence). In nucleotides, the CDR3 is TGTGCCAGCAGCTTGGACTTTGAGACTAGCATTACATTT. Protein product: CASSLDFETSITF.

This clonotype was counted ten times or more. The genes are TRBV7-2 and TRBJ1-1, with D possibly TRBD1 on 5 matching bases. The CDR3 length is 16 residues. CDR1 and CDR2 (germline): SGHTA, FQGNSA. The V end was cut by 0 bases, the J end by 7 bases, with 18 bases between. Written as DNA, the CDR3 is TGTGCCAGCAGCTTAGCGATGGTGAGGGGCGGGGGTGAAGCTTTCTTT. It specifies CASSLAMVRGGGEAFF.

The chain links TRBV2 to TRBJ2-6, with 8 bases lining up with TRBD2. CDR3 length: 16 amino acids. Looked up from germline, CDR1 is SNHLY and CDR2 is FYNNEI. J was trimmed by 1 base and V by 7 bases; bases with no gene match: 6. The CDR3 region has the DNA TGTGCCAGCAAGGGACTAGTAGGATCTGGGGCCAACGTCCTGACTTTC. Translated, it gives CASKGLVGSGANVLTF. The full variable domain, in which reference TRBV2 and TRBJ2-6 provide the parts outside the CDR3, is EPEVTQTPSHQVTQMGQEVILRCVPISNHLYFYWYRQILGQKVEFLVSFYNNEISEKSEIFDDQFSVERPDGSNFTLKIRSTKLEDSAMYFCASKGLVGSGANVLTFGAGSRLTVL.

This chain connects TRBV7-2 to TRBJ2-5, with D perhaps matching TRBD1 or TRBD2 (5 bases each). The V and J ends lost 8 bases and 5 bases respectively, with 12 bases between them. The CDR3 is 12 amino acids. Germline values: CDR1 SGHTA, CDR2 FQGNSA. CDR3 sequence reads: CASSGLEETQYF. CDR3 sequence (DNA): TGTGCCAGCTCGGGGCTGGAGGAGACCCAGTACTTC.

This clonotype showed up just once. The rearrangement joins TRBV2 to TRBJ1-1; 9 bases are shared with TRBD1. Germline V gene sequence: CDR1 SNHLY, CDR2 FYNNEI. The CDR3 runs to 17 residues. The V gene end was trimmed by 5 bases and the J gene end by 5 bases; junction bases not matched to a gene: 15. DNA for the CDR3: TGTGCCAGCAGTTACCAATCGAGACAGGGGGTAGGGACTGAAGCTTTCTTT. As protein: CASSYQSRQGVGTEAFF.

This clonotype has a single count. The rearrangement uses TRBV2 and TRBJ2-5; D gene uncertain. The J call is in doubt because the DNA end fits TRBJ2-7 better. The CDR3 extends over 12 amino acids. Germline loops: CDR1 SNHLY, CDR2 FYNNEI. This CDR3 is CASRRSSYEQYF. CDR3 nucleotide sequence: TGTGCCAGCAGGAGGAGCTCCTACGAGCAGTACTTC.